This TCR beta chain was captured in a study of blood T cell repertoires in COVID-19. Data came from immunoSEQ multiplex PCR; TCRdb stores just in-frame clones and leaves some out. The table records 200,000 to 250,000 clones, around 90% of them present only once. Germline assignment: CDR1 KGHSH and CDR2 LQKENI. V was shortened by 2 bases and J by 7 bases, with 11 bases between the two germline ends. This CDR3 is built from 14 residues. This clone showed up just once. The sample consisted of PBMCs or T cells enriched from blood (not recorded which). The TCR sequence derives from a man aged 25-45 years who had recovered from COVID-19. The genes are TRBV18 and TRBJ1-4; possible D gene TRBD1, 5 bases. CDR3 nucleotides: TGTGCCAGCTCACCAGCGTTCCAGGGTGAAAAACTGTTTTTT. This sequence encodes CASSPAFQGEKLFF.